This TCR beta chain was observed in a study of cytomegalovirus exposure and HLA in healthy donors. Note on this clone: No antigen is known for it.

The CDR3 totals 15 residues. Per the germline V gene, CDR1 is SGHKS and CDR2 is YYEKEE (reference sequence). Deletions cut 8 bases from V and 2 bases from J, with 20 bases between. Overall study findings and caveats: Both high specificity and high sensitivity reportedly marked the classifier's diagnosis of cytomegalovirus status. In an earlier analysis, about 87% or about 30%: the productive usage of most TCR beta V segments. Analyzed later, most CMV-associated TCR beta chains appeared HLA-restricted. In vitro experiments confirmed that three CMV-associated chains were specific for CMV antigens.

Both 60 Vbeta primers and 13 Jbeta primers went into the PCR. The protocol was immunoSEQ multiplex PCR, while the TCRdb copy is restricted to in-frame clones and leaves out a portion. The repertoire holds 200,000 or so clones, with 82% as singletons. The sequencing input was PBMCs. The sequence derives from a boy under 10 years old in good health and CMV-seronegative. V is TRBV5-5 and J is TRBJ2-7; D is ambiguous. CDR3 DNA: TGTGCCAGTTCACCCACAGTTTCCATTCCCTACGAGCAGTACTTC. Its translation: CASSPTVSIPYEQYF.